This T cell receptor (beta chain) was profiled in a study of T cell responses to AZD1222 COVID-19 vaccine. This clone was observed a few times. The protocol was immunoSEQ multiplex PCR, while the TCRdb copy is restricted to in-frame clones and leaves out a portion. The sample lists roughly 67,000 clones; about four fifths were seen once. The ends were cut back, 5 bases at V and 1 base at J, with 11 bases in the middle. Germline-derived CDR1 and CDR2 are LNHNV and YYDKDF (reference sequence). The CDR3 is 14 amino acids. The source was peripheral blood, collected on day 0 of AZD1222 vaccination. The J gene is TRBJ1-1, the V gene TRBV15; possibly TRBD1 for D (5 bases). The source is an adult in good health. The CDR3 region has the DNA TGTGCCACCAGCGTGATCAGGGAGAACACTGAAGCTTTCTTT. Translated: CATSVIRENTEAFF.